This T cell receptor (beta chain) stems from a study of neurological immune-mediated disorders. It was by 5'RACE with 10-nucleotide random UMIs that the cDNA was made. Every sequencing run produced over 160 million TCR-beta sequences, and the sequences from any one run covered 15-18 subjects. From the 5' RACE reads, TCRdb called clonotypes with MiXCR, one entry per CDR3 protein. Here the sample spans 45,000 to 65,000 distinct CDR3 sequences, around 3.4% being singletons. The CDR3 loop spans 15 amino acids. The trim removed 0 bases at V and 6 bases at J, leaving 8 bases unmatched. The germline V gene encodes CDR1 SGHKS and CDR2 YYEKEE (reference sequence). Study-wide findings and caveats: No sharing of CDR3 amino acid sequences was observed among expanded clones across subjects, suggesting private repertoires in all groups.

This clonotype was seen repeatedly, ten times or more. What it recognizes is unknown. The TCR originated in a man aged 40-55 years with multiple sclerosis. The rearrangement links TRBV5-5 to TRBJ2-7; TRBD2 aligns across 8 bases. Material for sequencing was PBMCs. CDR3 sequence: CASSLAFSGTSEQYF. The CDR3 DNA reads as TGTGCCAGCAGCTTGGCCTTTAGTGGGACTAGCGAGCAGTACTTC.